This T cell receptor (beta chain) is from a study of shared clonotypes between healthy human individuals. Details on this clone: Its specificity is unknown.

Samples underwent the assay at deep level. The genomic DNA of each subset was split evenly across several immunoSEQ plates. The method was immunoSEQ multiplex PCR; TCRdb's version includes in-frame clones alone and lacks a portion of them. The sample records approximately 2.3 million clones, about 92% being singletons. CDR1 is MDHEN and CDR2 is SYDVKM in the germline V gene. The CDR3 consists of 18 residues. The germline V and J ends were trimmed by 5 bases and 4 bases, with 21 bases remaining between them. General study findings and limits: Only blood was sampled, and tissue TCR repertoires likely differ from blood ones.

The sample was naive CD4+ T cells from PBMCs. The subset is: CD45RA+ positively selected. The sequence was collected from a man aged 18 to 30 in good health. Some clones in this sample may be carry-over from other donors' samples. This chain connects TRBV28 to TRBJ2-6; possible D gene TRBD1, 6 bases. CDR3 DNA: TGTGCCAGCAGTCCACTTACAGGGAGCCCCTCAGGGGCCAACGTCCTGACTTTC. This gives the protein CASSPLTGSPSGANVLTF.